The entry below describes one TCR beta chain. Produced via immunoSEQ multiplex PCR; TCRdb's table is partial and in-frame only. Counted here are about 140,000 clones, approximately 80% occurring once; the ten biggest clones make up 5.5% to 7%. This sample is drawn from a study of blood T cell repertoires in COVID-19. Overall study: Nucleic acid was either cDNA or gDNA, and it came from T cells, B-cell-depleted T cells, or PBMCs.

Looked up from germline, CDR1 is MDHEN and CDR2 is SYDVKM. The ends were cut back, 6 bases at V and 1 base at J, with 10 bases in the middle. This CDR3 spans 15 amino acids. The rearrangement joins TRBV28 to TRBJ2-6; D gene unclear. The sequence was obtained from a human donor in a cohort sampled during active COVID-19. The sequenced sample was peripheral blood. CDR3 loop: CASSQALSGANVLTF. The CDR3 DNA sequence: TGTGCCAGCAGCCAAGCATTGTCTGGGGCCAACGTCCTGACTTTC.